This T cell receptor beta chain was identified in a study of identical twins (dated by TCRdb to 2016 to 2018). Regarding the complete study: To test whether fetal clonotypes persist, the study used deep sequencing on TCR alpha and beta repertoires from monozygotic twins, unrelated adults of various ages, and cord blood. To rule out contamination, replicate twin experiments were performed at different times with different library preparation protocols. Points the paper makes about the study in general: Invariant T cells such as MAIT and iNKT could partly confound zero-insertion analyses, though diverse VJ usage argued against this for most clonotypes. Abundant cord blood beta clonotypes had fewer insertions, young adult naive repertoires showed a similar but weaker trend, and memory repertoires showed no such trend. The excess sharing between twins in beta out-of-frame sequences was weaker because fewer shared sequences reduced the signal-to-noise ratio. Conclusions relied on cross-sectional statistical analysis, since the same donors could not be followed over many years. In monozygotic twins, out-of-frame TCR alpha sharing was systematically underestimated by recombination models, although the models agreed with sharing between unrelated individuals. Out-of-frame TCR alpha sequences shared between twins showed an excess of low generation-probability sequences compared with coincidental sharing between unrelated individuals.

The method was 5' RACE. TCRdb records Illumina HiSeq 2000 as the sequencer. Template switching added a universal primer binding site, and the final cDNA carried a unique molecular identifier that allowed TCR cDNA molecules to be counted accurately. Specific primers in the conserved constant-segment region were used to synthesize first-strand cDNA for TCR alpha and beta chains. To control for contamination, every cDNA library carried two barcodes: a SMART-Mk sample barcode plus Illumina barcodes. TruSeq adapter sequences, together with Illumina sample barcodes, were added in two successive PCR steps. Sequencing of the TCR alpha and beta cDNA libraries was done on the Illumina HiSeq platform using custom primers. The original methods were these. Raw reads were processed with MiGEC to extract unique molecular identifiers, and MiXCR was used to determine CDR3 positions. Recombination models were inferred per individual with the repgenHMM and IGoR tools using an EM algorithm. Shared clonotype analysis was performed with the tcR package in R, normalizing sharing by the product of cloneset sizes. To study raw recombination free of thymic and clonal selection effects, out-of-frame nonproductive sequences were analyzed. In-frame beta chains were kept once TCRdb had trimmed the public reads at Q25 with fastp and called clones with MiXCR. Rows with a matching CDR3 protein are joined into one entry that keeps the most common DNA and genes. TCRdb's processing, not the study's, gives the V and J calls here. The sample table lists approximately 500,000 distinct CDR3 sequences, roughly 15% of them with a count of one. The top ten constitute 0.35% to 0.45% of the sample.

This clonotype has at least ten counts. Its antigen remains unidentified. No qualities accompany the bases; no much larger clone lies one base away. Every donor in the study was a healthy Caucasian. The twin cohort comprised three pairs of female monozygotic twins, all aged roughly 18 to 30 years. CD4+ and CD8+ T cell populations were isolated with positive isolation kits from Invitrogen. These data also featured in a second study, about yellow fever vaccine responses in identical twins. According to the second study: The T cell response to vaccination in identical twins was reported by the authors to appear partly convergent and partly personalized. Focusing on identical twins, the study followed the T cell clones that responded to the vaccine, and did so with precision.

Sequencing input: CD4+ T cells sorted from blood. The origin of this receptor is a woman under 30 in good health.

For the CDR3, the sequence is CASSWTRSDTQYF. The nucleotide sequence reads TGTGCCAGCAGTTGGACTAGAAGCGACACGCAGTATTTT. The rearranged segments are TRBV12-3 or TRBV12-4 and TRBJ2-3, with 7 middle bases fitting TRBD2. V is trimmed back by 4 bases and J by 9 bases, and the junction contains 7 bases that no gene match accounts for. CDR3 length: 13 amino acids, cysteine to phenylalanine. This entry keeps only the CDR3 DNA: 39 bases, framed from base 1.